These 14 T cell receptor beta chains came from one sample sequenced in a study of cytomegalovirus exposure and HLA in healthy donors. PCR primers comprised 60 Vbeta and 13 Jbeta primers. Clones were sequenced by immunoSEQ multiplex PCR, and TCRdb holds only the in-frame ones, with some missing. This table holds tens of thousands of clones. Sequenced input: PBMCs. All receptors derive from a man aged 18 to 29 in good health and CMV-seropositive.

V gene TRBV7-2 combines with J gene TRBJ2-1; D uncertain. Looked up from germline, CDR1 is SGHTA and CDR2 is FQGNSA. This CDR3 region has 15 residues. Trimming took off 0 bases at V and 4 bases at J, with 10 bases between the two ends. The CDR3 DNA follows: TGTGCCAGCAGCTTAGCGAGCTTTTTTTACAATGAGCAGTTCTTC. Its protein product is CASSLASFFYNEQFF.

The J gene is TRBJ2-5, the V gene TRBV10-3; tentative D call: TRBD2 (5 bases). Looked up from germline, CDR1 is ENHRY and CDR2 is SYGVKD. V gave up 10 bases and J gave up 5 bases, with 14 bases separating them. The CDR3 covers 12 residues. The CDR3 DNA reads TGTGCCACCTCGGAGGAGGACGAGACCCAGTACTTC. Translating gives CATSEEDETQYF.

V and J are TRBV5-1 and TRBJ1-1, with D perhaps matching TRBD1 (5 bases). Germline CDR1 SGHRS, CDR2 YFSETQ. The CDR3 has 16 amino acids. Deletions cut 4 bases from V and 2 bases from J, with 18 bases between. CDR3 coding DNA: TGCGCCAGCAGCCGGGCTACGGGGGGGAGTAACACTGAAGCTTTCTTT. Its translation is CASSRATGGSNTEAFF.

The J gene is TRBJ1-3, the V gene TRBV9; possible D gene TRBD1, 5 bases. CDR3 size: 16 residues. Germline CDR1 is SGDLS and CDR2 is YYNGEE. The V gene lost 4 bases and the J gene lost 0 bases, with 14 bases spanning the gap. The CDR3 DNA is TGTGCCAGCAGCCCCGCGGGACTGCTCTCTGGAAACACCATATATTTT. Its protein product is CASSPAGLLSGNTIYF.

V and J are TRBV14 and TRBJ1-1; 8 bases agree with TRBD1. V was clipped by 4 bases and J by 7 bases; unmatched bases: 5. The CDR3 is made up of 13 amino acids. CDR1 and CDR2 from the germline V gene are SGHDN and FVKESK. CDR3 bases: TGTGCCAGCAGCCTACAGGGGGGTAATGAAGCTTTCTTT. This codes for CASSLQGGNEAFF.

J is TRBJ2-1 and V is TRBV7-3; D ambiguous. The V and J ends lost 5 bases and 0 bases respectively, with 14 bases between them. The germline CDR1 and CDR2 sequences are SGHTA and FQGTGA. There are 16 residues in the CDR3. CDR3 sequence reads: CASSRTSPSSYNEQFF. DNA for the CDR3: TGTGCCAGCAGCCGAACGAGTCCTAGCTCCTACAATGAGCAGTTCTTC.

The chain recombines TRBV7-9 with TRBJ2-7, with D possibly matching TRBD1 (5 bases). Per germline, CDR1 SEHNR and CDR2 FQNEAQ (reference sequence). CDR3 length equals 15 residues. The V end was cut by 5 bases, the J end by 0 bases, with 14 bases between. For the CDR3, the DNA is TGTGCCAGCAGCCAGGGTCCCGTTAGCTCCTACGAGCAGTACTTC. Protein sequence: CASSQGPVSSYEQYF. The full variable domain, its missing parts supplied by reference TRBV7-9 and TRBJ2-7, is DTGVSQNPRHKITKRGQNVTFRCDPISEHNRLYWYRQTLGQGPEFLTYFQNEAQLEKSRLLSDRFSAERPKGSFSTLEIQRTEQGDSAMYLCASSQGPVSSYEQYFGPGTRLTVT.

The chain couples TRBV7-9 to TRBJ2-2; 8 bases fit TRBD1. This CDR3 has 15 amino acids. Germline assignment: CDR1 SEHNR and CDR2 FQNEAQ (reference sequence). Losses at the gene ends were 5 bases for V and 7 bases for J; bases not matched to a gene: 9. The CDR3 DNA reads as TGTGCCAGCAGCCCACGGACAGGGTGGGGCGGGGAGCTGTTTTTT. Residues: CASSPRTGWGGELFF.

The chain joins TRBV6-1 to TRBJ2-3; 9 nucleotides agree with TRBD1. In germline, CDR1 is MNHNS, CDR2 SASEGT. Trimming took 4 bases from V and 3 from J; bases not matched to a gene: 5. The CDR3 loop spans 15 amino acids. DNA for the CDR3: TGTGCCAGCAGTGTCCGGGACAGGGTAACAGATACGCAGTATTTT. Translating it yields CASSVRDRVTDTQYF.

The chain has TRBV6-1 and TRBJ2-2; TRBD1 agrees at 10 bases. The CDR3 length is 15 residues. Germline CDR1 is MNHNS and CDR2 is SASEGT. Losses at the gene ends were 3 bases for V and 8 bases for J; bases not matched to a gene: 6. The CDR3 region has the DNA TGTGCCAGCAGTGAGGGACAGGGGCCCACTGGGGAGCTGTTTTTT. It codes for CASSEGQGPTGELFF.

V usage is TRBV19 and J usage is TRBJ2-3; D gene unclear. This CDR3 region has 14 residues. Germline CDR1 LNHDA, CDR2 SQIVND (reference sequence). Deletions cut 1 base from V and 3 bases from J, with 8 bases between. CDR3 sequence: CASSIGRETDTQYF. CDR3 DNA sequence: TGTGCCAGTAGTATAGGGAGAGAGACAGATACGCAGTATTTT.

The chain employs TRBV7-3 and TRBJ2-7; maybe TRBD1 (6 bases). Trimming took 2 bases from V and 7 from J, leaving 12 bases between them. CDR3 length: 13 residues. Germline V lookup: CDR1 SGHTA, CDR2 FQGTGA. This CDR3 reads CASSLGGSGEQYF. The CDR3 coding sequence is TGTGCCAGCAGCTTAGGGGGCTCGGGGGAGCAGTACTTC. Together with reference TRBV7-3 and TRBJ2-7, the CDR3 gives the full variable domain: GAGVSQTPSNKVTEKGKYVELRCDPISGHTALYWYRQSLGQGPEFLIYFQGTGAADDSGLPNDRFFAVRPEGSVSTLKIQRTERGDSAVYLCASSLGGSGEQYFGPGTRLTVT.

The chain links TRBV30 to TRBJ1-1, with D unresolved. V was shortened by 0 bases and J by 1 base, with 6 bases between the two germline ends. Germline-derived CDR1 and CDR2 are GTSNPN and SVGIG (reference sequence). CDR3 size: 13 residues. This CDR3 is CAWSVFQNTEAFF. The CDR3 nucleotides read TGTGCCTGGAGTGTATTCCAGAACACTGAAGCTTTCTTT.

J is TRBJ1-4 and V is TRBV27; 7 bases align to TRBD1. Germline values: CDR1 MNHEY, CDR2 SMNVEV (reference sequence). J was trimmed by 7 bases and V by 3 bases; bases with no gene match: 8. This CDR3 is 15 amino acids long. CDR3 region: CASSLSTGHLEKLFF. CDR3 sequence (DNA): TGTGCCAGCAGTTTGTCGACAGGGCACCTTGAAAAACTGTTTTTT.